The sequence of this T cell receptor (beta chain) was determined in a study of shared clonotypes between healthy human individuals. About the study: Serving as donors were two women and a few men, whose ages spanned 18 to 49.

Data came from immunoSEQ multiplex PCR; TCRdb stores just in-frame clones and leaves some out. The repertoire holds 2 million to 2.5 million clones, with 85% to 95% as singletons. V was pared by 1 base and J by 4 bases, with 5 bases of the junction left unmatched. Germline assignment: CDR1 SEHNR and CDR2 FQNEAQ (reference sequence). This CDR3 contains 16 residues. The sample consisted of naive CD4+ T cells from PBMCs. The subset is: CD45RA+ positively selected. The TCR sequence derives from a man aged 18 to 29 in good health. Some clones in this sample may be carry-over from other donors' samples. The rearrangement joins TRBV7-9 to TRBJ2-1, with 9 bases that match TRBD2. CDR3 amino acids: CASSLEYSGRYNEQFF. The CDR3 DNA is TGTGCCAGCAGCTTAGAGTACAGCGGGAGGTACAATGAGCAGTTCTTC.